This T cell receptor (beta chain) was observed in a study of T cells in Graves' hyperthyroidism and ophthalmopathy. Study-level results: Separating ophthalmopathy from stable hyperthyroidism was achieved by a 13 V-J model. Blood also held most thyroid clonotypes expanded beyond 0.001.

Template material for amplifying TCR beta CDR3 regions consisted of RNA transcripts. When the TCR CDR3 underwent first-round RT-PCR, the HTBI primer set was used. Using its own MiXCR run on the multiplex PCR reads, TCRdb lists one record per CDR3 protein. The sample lists a few hundred thousand distinct CDR3 sequences; roughly an eighth were seen once. Per germline, CDR1 DFQATT and CDR2 SNEGSKA (reference sequence). The CDR3 is 14 amino acids. With 4 bases removed from V and 1 base from J, the gap between germline ends came to 13 bases. Pregnant or lactating patients were excluded, as were those with uncontrolled infection or other autoimmune disease. PBMCs were obtained from roughly 10 ml fresh peripheral blood. At least ten counts were recorded for this clonotype. Its cognate antigen is unknown.

Sequencing was carried out using blood. The rearrangement joins TRBV20-1 to TRBJ2-5; no definite D call. The TCR originated in a woman aged 18-30 years with Graves' hyperthyroidism. As DNA, the CDR3 is TGCAGTGCTATTTCGGTCAGCTTCCAAGAGACCCAGTACTTC. Protein sequence: CSAISVSFQETQYF.